The 32 T cell receptor beta chains below come from one sample, sequenced in a study of beta chain features in type 1 diabetes. Sequenced material consisted of expressed TCRB transcripts (all of the isolated RNA was reverse transcribed). This table comes from immunoSEQ multiplex PCR, and its TCRdb copy is limited to in-frame clones, with some not included. The repertoire has nearly 250,000 clones, 12% to 15% of them found once; the top ten carry around 0.025%. The sequencing sample was made of naive CD4+ T cells from blood. The receptor source for this set is a woman between 40 and 55 years old in good health.

This clone was detected a few times. This chain links TRBV5-6 with TRBJ2-7; 8 positions match TRBD2. Germline V gene data show CDR1 as SGHDT and CDR2 as YYEEEE. V was pared by 4 bases and J by 7 bases, with 16 bases of the junction left unmatched. This CDR3 region has 16 residues. The CDR3: CASSPTPGTRSREQYF. The CDR3 DNA follows: TGTGCCAGCAGCCCCACCCCCGGGACTAGGTCGCGGGAGCAGTACTTC.

There are a few counts of this clone. J is TRBJ1-1 and V is TRBV4-1; 7 bases line up with TRBD1. J was trimmed by 1 base and V by 2 bases; bases with no gene match: 10. This CDR3 contains 17 residues. Germline CDR1 and CDR2: MGHRA and YSYEKL. As DNA, the CDR3 is TGCGCCAGCAGCCAACCGGGACAGAAGAGACAGAACACTGAAGCTTTCTTT. Its protein is CASSQPGQKRQNTEAFF.

The chain uses TRBV11-2 and TRBJ2-7; possibly TRBD1 for D (6 bases). V lost 4 bases to trimming and J lost 6 bases, with 10 bases between them. Germline lookup yields CDR1 SGHAT and CDR2 FQNNGV. The CDR3 runs 12 residues. The CDR3 coding sequence is TGTGCCAGCAGCTCCGACAGGAGCGAGCAGTACTTC. It specifies CASSSDRSEQYF.

V gene TRBV11-1 combines with J gene TRBJ2-3; 10 bases map to TRBD2. The V segment lost 2 bases and the J segment 0 bases; nucleotides outside the gene matches: 8. The CDR3 spans 18 residues. The V gene's germline CDR1 is SGHAT and CDR2 FQDESV (reference sequence). This CDR3 reads CASSLSSSGGCSTDTQYF. Written as DNA, the CDR3 is TGTGCCAGCAGCTTATCTTCTAGCGGGGGATGTAGCACAGATACGCAGTATTTT.

The rearrangement joins TRBV7-9 to TRBJ1-3; 9 bases align to TRBD1. The V and J ends lost 2 bases and 4 bases, in that order; junction bases with no gene match: 9. This CDR3 has 17 residues. Germline CDR1 SEHNR, CDR2 FQNEAQ (reference sequence). CDR3 sequence reads: CASSLSKQGAQGNTIYF. The CDR3 DNA sequence: TGTGCCAGCAGCTTATCCAAACAGGGGGCACAAGGAAACACCATATATTTT.

The chain is built from TRBV10-3 and TRBJ1-6; 9 nucleotides line up with TRBD1. J lost 8 bases, V lost 7 bases, and 9 bases had no gene match. Germline V gene sequence: CDR1 ENHRY, CDR2 SYGVKD. This CDR3 is 15 amino acids long. The CDR3 nucleotides are TGTGCCATCAAGGACAGGGGAGGTACGGATTCACCCCTCCACTTT. It yields the protein CAIKDRGGTDSPLHF.

This clone was detected only a few times. Other DNA sequences from this sample encode an identical CDR3 as well. The chain uses TRBV7-9 and TRBJ1-2; 9 bases are shared with TRBD1. J was trimmed by 6 bases and V by 1 base; bases with no gene match: 0. This CDR3 comprises 13 residues. Germline V gene sequence: CDR1 SEHNR, CDR2 FQNEAQ (reference sequence). CDR3 nucleotide sequence: TGTGCCAGCAGCTTAGGACAGGGGGATGGCTACACCTTC. Translation: CASSLGQGDGYTF.

This clone was counted between two and nine times. V and J are TRBV7-9 and TRBJ1-5; no firm D call. V dropped 1 base and J dropped 1 base, with 17 bases sitting between them. The CDR3 has 18 residues. Germline CDR1 reads SEHNR; CDR2 reads FQNEAQ (reference sequence). The CDR3 nucleotides read TGTGCCAGCAGCTTAGGCCACGGCGGCCCCCTAAGCAATCAGCCCCAGCATTTT. It yields the protein CASSLGHGGPLSNQPQHF.

CDR3 sequence reads: CASSVPGRQGYEQYF. The CDR3 DNA is TGTGCCAGTAGTGTACCGGGCCGCCAGGGCTACGAGCAGTACTTC. The chain is built from TRBV19 and TRBJ2-7; D is possibly TRBD1 (5 bases). Germline V gene sequence: CDR1 LNHDA, CDR2 SQIVND (reference sequence). The V gene lost 5 bases and the J gene lost 3 bases, with 17 bases spanning the gap. The CDR3 length is 15 residues.

The chain carries TRBV5-1 and TRBJ2-2; 9 nucleotides line up with TRBD1. The CDR3 totals 15 residues. V gave up 6 bases and J gave up 0 bases; unmatched junction bases: 3. CDR1 is SGHRS, CDR2 YFSETQ, per germline. CDR3 amino acids: CASNTGGSNTGELFF. The CDR3 nucleotides read TGCGCCAGCAATACAGGGGGCTCGAACACCGGGGAGCTGTTTTTT. Using reference TRBV5-1 and TRBJ2-2 for the parts outside the CDR3, the full variable domain is KAGVTQTPRYLIKTRGQQVTLSCSPISGHRSVSWYQQTPGQGLQFLFEYFSETQRNKGNFPGRFSGRQFSNSRSEMNVSTLELGDSALYLCASNTGGSNTGELFFGEGSRLTVL.

This clone was recorded a few times. The rearrangement uses TRBV5-1 and TRBJ1-1; D is possibly TRBD1 (6 bases). Germline-derived CDR1 and CDR2 are SGHRS and YFSETQ. V was pared by 0 bases and J by 1 base, with 13 bases between. This CDR3 contains 16 residues. The CDR3 loop is CASSLGAQGPNTEAFF. As DNA, the CDR3 is TGCGCCAGCAGCTTGGGGGCACAGGGACCGAACACTGAAGCTTTCTTT.

The gene calls are TRBV5-6 and TRBJ2-2, with D possibly being TRBD1 (5 bases). The CDR3 consists of 15 residues. Deletions cut 4 bases from V and 6 bases from J, with 16 bases between. Germline V lookup: CDR1 SGHDT, CDR2 YYEEEE. In DNA form, the CDR3 reads TGTGCCAGCAGCACATCAAAGGGGTGGTCCGGGGAGCTGTTTTTT. Its protein product is CASSTSKGWSGELFF.

This clone turned up a few times. The chain combines TRBV7-9 with TRBJ1-4; 7 bases match TRBD1. Looked up from germline, CDR1 is SEHNR and CDR2 is FQNEAQ (reference sequence). The trim removed 3 bases at V and 5 bases at J, leaving 18 bases unmatched. The CDR3 is made up of 19 amino acids. CDR3 sequence (DNA): TGTGCCAGCAGCTTTCGAGCAGGGGGGACCGGAGGAGGAAATGAAAAACTGTTTTTT. Encoded protein: CASSFRAGGTGGGNEKLFF.

The sample holds a few counts of this clone. The rearrangement uses TRBV10-3 and TRBJ2-3, with TRBD2 matching 9 bases. V lost 4 bases and J lost 3; bases outside the gene matches: 2. CDR3 length: 14 residues. CDR1 and CDR2 from the germline V gene are ENHRY and SYGVKD. DNA of the CDR3: TGTGCCATCAGTGGTAGCGGGGGAACAGATACGCAGTATTTT. Translation: CAISGSGGTDTQYF.

This clone was recorded a few times. The V call is TRBV19, the J call TRBJ2-2; 8 positions agree with TRBD2. The germline V gene has CDR1 LNHDA and CDR2 SQIVND (reference sequence). The junction had 9 bases not matched to a gene; V was cut back by 10 bases and J by 5 bases. The CDR3 length is 14 residues. The DNA for the CDR3 is TGTGCCACCCGGGGGGGAGTTGTGACCGGGGAGCTGTTTTTT. Translating it yields CATRGGVVTGELFF.

J is TRBJ2-5 and V is TRBV5-1; TRBD1 is a possible D gene (6 bases). The CDR3 has 14 amino acids. V gave up 0 bases and J gave up 2 bases, with 8 bases separating them. The germline gives CDR1 SGHRS, CDR2 YFSETQ. The CDR3 region has the DNA TGCGCCAGCAGCTTGGGGACAGAACAAGAGACCCAGTACTTC. Its translation is CASSLGTEQETQYF.

In this sample, this clone turned up a few times. The J gene is TRBJ1-6, the V gene TRBV7-9; no firm D call. Germline assignment: CDR1 SEHNR and CDR2 FQNEAQ (reference sequence). CDR3 length: 14 residues. The V end was cut by 3 bases, the J end by 7 bases, with 10 bases between. The CDR3: CASSFGLLNSPLHF. The DNA for the CDR3 is TGTGCCAGCAGCTTTGGACTGCTGAATTCACCCCTCCACTTT.

The table lists this clone with a few counts. J is TRBJ1-3 and V is TRBV7-8; 10 bases match TRBD1. J gave up 0 bases and V 4 bases, and 3 bases lay outside the gene matches. The germline CDR1 and CDR2 sequences are SGHVS and FQNEAQ. CDR3 size: 16 residues. This CDR3 is CASSSRDRGSGNTIYF. The CDR3 bases are TGTGCCAGCAGCTCCCGGGACAGGGGCTCTGGAAACACCATATATTTT.

V gene TRBV9 combines with J gene TRBJ2-7, with 8 bases matching TRBD1. Germline CDR1 and CDR2: SGDLS and YYNGEE. V lost 0 bases, J lost 2 bases, and 7 bases stayed unmatched. This CDR3 has 16 residues. The CDR3 loop reads CASSVGSRTGPYEQYF. Here the CDR3 DNA reads TGTGCCAGCAGCGTAGGTTCACGGACAGGGCCCTACGAGCAGTACTTC.

This chain connects TRBV5-1 to TRBJ2-1, with 11 bases that match TRBD1. The CDR3 consists of 14 residues. The germline V gene has CDR1 SGHRS and CDR2 YFSETQ. V shed 8 bases and J 3 bases; nucleotides not matched to a gene: 4. CDR3 loop: CASQDRGHYNEQFF. The CDR3 bases are TGCGCCAGTCAGGACAGGGGGCACTACAATGAGCAGTTCTTC.

There are a few counts of this clone. V gene TRBV6-1 combines with J gene TRBJ2-5; D is uncertain. Germline CDR1 MNHNS, CDR2 SASEGT. The CDR3 is made up of 11 amino acids. V was cut by 2 bases and J by 7 bases, with 5 bases left in between. The DNA of the CDR3 is TGTGCCAGCAGTGAACTACCGACCCAGTACTTC. It specifies CASSELPTQYF.

In its sample, this clone was seen a few times. The rearrangement joins TRBV19 to TRBJ2-1; 14 bases agree with TRBD2. This CDR3 comprises 16 residues. The trim removed 6 bases at V and 5 bases at J, leaving 6 bases unmatched. CDR1 is LNHDA, CDR2 SQIVND, per germline (reference sequence). CDR3 nucleotides: TGTGCCAGTAGCCCGGGACTAGCGGGGGAGAACAATGAGCAGTTCTTC. This gives the protein CASSPGLAGENNEQFF. Supplemented by reference TRBV19 and TRBJ2-1, the full variable domain reads DGGITQSPKYLFRKEGQNVTLSCEQNLNHDAMYWYRQDPGQGLRLIYYSQIVNDFQKGDIAEGYSVSREKKESFPLTVTSAQKNPTAFYLCASSPGLAGENNEQFFGPGTRLTVL.

The chain recombines TRBV19 with TRBJ1-5; TRBD1 is a possible D gene (6 bases). The V gene's germline CDR1 is LNHDA and CDR2 SQIVND (reference sequence). This CDR3 region has 13 residues. V shed 11 bases and J shed 0 bases, with 11 bases lying between them. CDR3 protein: CAAGVGSNQPQHF. The CDR3 DNA follows: TGTGCCGCAGGGGTTGGTAGCAATCAGCCCCAGCATTTT.

This clone was detected a few times. CDR3 coding DNA: TGTGCCAGCAGCTTAGCAGTGGGGCTTTCCTACGAGCAGTACTTC. As protein: CASSLAVGLSYEQYF. The V gene is TRBV7-9, the J gene TRBJ2-7, with D possibly matching TRBD1 (5 bases). Germline CDR1 SEHNR, CDR2 FQNEAQ (reference sequence). This CDR3 is built from 15 residues. The V gene lost 0 bases and the J gene lost 1 base, with 10 bases spanning the gap.

The chain uses TRBV29-1 and TRBJ1-5; a weak D match, TRBD1 (5 bases). Germline CDR1 is SQVTM and CDR2 is ANQGSEA. Between the trimmed V and J ends, which lost 5 bases and 9 bases, there was a span of 17 bases. The CDR3 runs 13 residues. CDR3 DNA: TGCAGCGTTTCGGACATGGAACTCTCGCCCCAGCATTTT. This codes for CSVSDMELSPQHF.

The rearrangement joins TRBV5-4 to TRBJ2-7; 9 bases match TRBD1. The CDR3 covers 15 residues. Germline CDR1 is SGHNT and CDR2 is YYREEE (reference sequence). With V trimmed by 4 bases and J by 3 bases, 8 bases remained unmatched. The CDR3 sequence is CASSPTGTGFYEQYF. DNA of the CDR3: TGTGCCAGCAGCCCGACGGGGACAGGGTTCTACGAGCAGTACTTC.

This clone was detected only a few times. This rearrangement joins TRBV18 to TRBJ1-1, with D perhaps matching TRBD1 (6 bases). The CDR3 spans 15 residues. V lost 1 base to trimming and J lost 3 bases, with 12 bases between them. The germline CDR1 and CDR2 sequences are KGHSH and LQKENI. DNA for the CDR3: TGTGCCAGCTCACCACGACAGGTGAGGGACACTGAAGCTTTCTTT. Its translation: CASSPRQVRDTEAFF.

This clone was detected a few times. The rearrangement links TRBV2 to TRBJ1-2, with no clear D. Trimming took 5 bases from V and 4 from J, leaving 8 bases between them. This CDR3 spans 12 amino acids. CDR1 is SNHLY, CDR2 FYNNEI, per germline. The CDR3 nucleotides read TGTGCCAGCAGTCTTCGACTCTATGGCTACACCTTC. It encodes CASSLRLYGYTF.

The V and J genes are TRBV9 and TRBJ2-7; 8 bases are a match to TRBD1. J was trimmed by 3 bases and V by 0 bases; bases with no gene match: 5. Per the germline V gene, CDR1 is SGDLS and CDR2 is YYNGEE. This CDR3 has 15 amino acids. The CDR3, as DNA: TGTGCCAGCAGCGTAGGGGGGACAGGTCTCTACGAGCAGTACTTC. Its protein is CASSVGGTGLYEQYF.

The CDR3 bases are TGTGCCAGCAGCCGTCCGGGGGGGCGAGGGGACCTCTATGGCTACACCTTC. This encodes CASSRPGGRGDLYGYTF. The chain combines TRBV9 with TRBJ1-2; D might be TRBD1 (6 bases). The CDR3 is made up of 17 amino acids. V dropped 4 bases and J dropped 4 bases, with 23 bases sitting between them. Germline loops: CDR1 SGDLS, CDR2 YYNGEE.

This clone showed up just a few times. The chain couples TRBV7-9 to TRBJ1-1, with 9 bases fitting TRBD1. The CDR3 has 14 amino acids. The V and J ends lost 4 bases and 7 bases, in that order; junction bases with no gene match: 7. Per germline, CDR1 SEHNR and CDR2 FQNEAQ (reference sequence). CDR3 in amino acids: CASSSGTGKLEAFF. The CDR3 coding sequence is TGTGCCAGCAGCTCCGGGACAGGGAAACTTGAAGCTTTCTTT.

V is TRBV7-2 and J is TRBJ2-7; D is perhaps TRBD1 (6 bases). Germline V lookup: CDR1 SGHTA, CDR2 FQGNSA. This CDR3 contains 18 residues. Trimming stripped 7 bases from V and 2 bases from J, with 27 bases between. In DNA, the CDR3 is TGTGCCAGCACCTTCCATCTCGTGGCGAACAGGGCCACCTACGAGCAGTACTTC. This sequence encodes CASTFHLVANRATYEQYF.